This TCR beta chain came from a study of T-cell memory formation after mild COVID-19. The study, taken as a whole, reports: There was a balanced CD4/CD8 profile in clones contracting day 15 to 85, and later expanders leaned CD4+.

Germline V gene sequence: CDR1 SGHRS, CDR2 YFSETQ. V lost 0 bases to trimming and J lost 5 bases, with 14 bases between them. CDR3 size: 16 residues. TCRdb re-analysed the 5' RACE reads in MiXCR, keeping a single row per CDR3 protein. The sample carries roughly 400,000 distinct CDR3 sequences, more than 15% recorded once. With respect to this clonotype: The antigen remains unidentified.

Sequenced material: PBMCs or a T cell subset sorted from them (not recorded which). The V gene is TRBV5-1, the J gene TRBJ2-2; possibly TRBD1 or TRBD2 for D (5 bases each). This clonotype originated in a man aged 18-30 years who had mild COVID-19 (a few samples of this study predate the infection). Cell type and time point are not known. The CDR3 DNA is TGCGCCAGCAGCTTGGTGGTCAGGGAGTGGACCGGGGAGCTGTTTTTT. This sequence encodes CASSLVVREWTGELFF.